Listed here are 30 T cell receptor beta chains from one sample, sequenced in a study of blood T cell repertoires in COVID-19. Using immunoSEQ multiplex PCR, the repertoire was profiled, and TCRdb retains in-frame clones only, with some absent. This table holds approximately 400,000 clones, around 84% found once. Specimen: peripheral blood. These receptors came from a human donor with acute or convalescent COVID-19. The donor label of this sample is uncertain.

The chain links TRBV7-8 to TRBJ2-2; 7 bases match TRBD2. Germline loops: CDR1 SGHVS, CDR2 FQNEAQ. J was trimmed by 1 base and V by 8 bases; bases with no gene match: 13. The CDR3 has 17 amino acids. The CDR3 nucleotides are TGTGCCAGCGGGCGGTTGGGGGGGACGGTGAACACCGGGGAGCTGTTTTTT. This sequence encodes CASGRLGGTVNTGELFF.

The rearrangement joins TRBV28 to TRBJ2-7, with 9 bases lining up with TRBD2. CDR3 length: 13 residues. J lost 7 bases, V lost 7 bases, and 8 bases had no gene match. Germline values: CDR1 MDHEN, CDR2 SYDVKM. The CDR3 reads CASNGGRAGEQYF. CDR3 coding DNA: TGTGCCAGCAATGGCGGGAGGGCCGGGGAGCAGTACTTC.

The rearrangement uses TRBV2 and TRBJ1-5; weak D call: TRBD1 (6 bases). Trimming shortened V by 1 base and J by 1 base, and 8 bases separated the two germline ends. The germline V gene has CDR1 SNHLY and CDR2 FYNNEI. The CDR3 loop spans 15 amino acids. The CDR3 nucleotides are TGTGCCAGCAGTGAAGAAGGGGGAAGCAATCAGCCCCAGCATTTT. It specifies CASSEEGGSNQPQHF.

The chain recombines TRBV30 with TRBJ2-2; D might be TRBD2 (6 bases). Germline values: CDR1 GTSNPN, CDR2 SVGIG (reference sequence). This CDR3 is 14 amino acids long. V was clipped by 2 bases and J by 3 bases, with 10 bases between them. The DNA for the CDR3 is TGTGCCTGGAGTCCGGGACTTCACACCGGGGAGCTGTTTTTT. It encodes CAWSPGLHTGELFF.

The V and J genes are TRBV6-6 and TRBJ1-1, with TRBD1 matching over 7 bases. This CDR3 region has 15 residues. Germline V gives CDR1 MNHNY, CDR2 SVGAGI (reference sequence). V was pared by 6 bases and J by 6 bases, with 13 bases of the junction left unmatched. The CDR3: CASRERLDRAPEAFF. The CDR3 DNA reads TGTGCCAGCAGGGAGAGACTCGACAGGGCGCCTGAAGCTTTCTTT.

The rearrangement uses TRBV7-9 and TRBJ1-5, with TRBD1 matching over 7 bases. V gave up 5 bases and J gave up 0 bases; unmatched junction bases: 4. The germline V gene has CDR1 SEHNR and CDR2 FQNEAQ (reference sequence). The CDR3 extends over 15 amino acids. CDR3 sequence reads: CASSPGDSSNQPQHF. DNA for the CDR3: TGTGCCAGCAGCCCCGGGGACAGTAGCAATCAGCCCCAGCATTTT.

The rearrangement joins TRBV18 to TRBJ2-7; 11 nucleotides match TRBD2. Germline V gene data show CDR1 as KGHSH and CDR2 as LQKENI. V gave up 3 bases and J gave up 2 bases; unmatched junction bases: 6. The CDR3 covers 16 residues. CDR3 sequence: CASSPIPTSGTYEQYF. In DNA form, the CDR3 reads TGTGCCAGCTCACCTATCCCGACTAGCGGGACCTACGAGCAGTACTTC.

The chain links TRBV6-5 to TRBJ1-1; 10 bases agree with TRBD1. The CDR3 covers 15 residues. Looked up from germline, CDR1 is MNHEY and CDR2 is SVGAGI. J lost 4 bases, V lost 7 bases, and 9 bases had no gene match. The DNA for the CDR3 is TGTGCCAGCAACCGTGGACAGGGGGGTGCCACTGAAGCTTTCTTT. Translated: CASNRGQGGATEAFF.

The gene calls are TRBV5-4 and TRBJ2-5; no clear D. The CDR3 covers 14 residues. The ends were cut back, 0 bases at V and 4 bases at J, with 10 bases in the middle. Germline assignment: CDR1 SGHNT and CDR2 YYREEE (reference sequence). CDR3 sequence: CASSLGGRPETQYF. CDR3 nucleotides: TGTGCCAGCAGCTTGGGCGGTCGCCCAGAGACCCAGTACTTC.

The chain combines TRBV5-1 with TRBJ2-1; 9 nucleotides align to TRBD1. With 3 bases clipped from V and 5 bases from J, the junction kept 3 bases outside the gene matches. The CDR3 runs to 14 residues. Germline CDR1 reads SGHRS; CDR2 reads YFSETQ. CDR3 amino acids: CASSSGQGNNEQFF. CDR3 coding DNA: TGCGCCAGCAGCTCGGGACAGGGAAACAATGAGCAGTTCTTC.

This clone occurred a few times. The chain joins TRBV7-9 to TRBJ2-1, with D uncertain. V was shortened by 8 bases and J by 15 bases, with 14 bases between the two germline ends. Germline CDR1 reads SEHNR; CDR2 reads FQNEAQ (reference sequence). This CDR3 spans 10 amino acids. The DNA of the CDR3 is TGTGCCAGCTTGGGCGCATGGCCGTTCTTC. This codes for CASLGAWPFF. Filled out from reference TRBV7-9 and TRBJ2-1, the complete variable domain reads DTGVSQNPRHKITKRGQNVTFRCDPISEHNRLYWYRQTLGQGPEFLTYFQNEAQLEKSRLLSDRFSAERPKGSFSTLEIQRTEQGDSAMYLCASLGAWPFFGPGTRLTVL.

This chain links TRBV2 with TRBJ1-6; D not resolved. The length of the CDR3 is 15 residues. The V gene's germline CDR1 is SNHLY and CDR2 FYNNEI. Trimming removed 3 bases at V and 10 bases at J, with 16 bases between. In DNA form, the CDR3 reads TGTGCCAGCAGTGAGTGGGAGAGTTTAAAGTCACCCCTCCACTTT. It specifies CASSEWESLKSPLHF.

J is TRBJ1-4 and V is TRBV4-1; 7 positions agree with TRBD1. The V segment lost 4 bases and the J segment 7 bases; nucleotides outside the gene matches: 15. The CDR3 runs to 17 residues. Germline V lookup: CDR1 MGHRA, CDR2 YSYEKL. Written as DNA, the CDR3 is TGCGCCAGCAGCCCCATTACAGGGTTCCAGGGGGGTGAAAAACTGTTTTTT. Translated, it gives CASSPITGFQGGEKLFF.

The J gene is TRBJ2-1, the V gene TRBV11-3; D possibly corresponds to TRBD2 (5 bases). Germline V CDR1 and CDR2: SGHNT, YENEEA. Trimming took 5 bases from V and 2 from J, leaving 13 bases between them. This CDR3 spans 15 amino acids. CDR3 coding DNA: TGTGCCAGCAGCCCTAGCAGCGTAACCTACAATGAGCAGTTCTTC. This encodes CASSPSSVTYNEQFF.

This CDR3 is CASSPITGGTTNYGYTF. The CDR3 nucleotides are TGTGCCAGCTCACCAATTACAGGGGGGACGACTAACTATGGCTACACCTTC. The chain links TRBV18 to TRBJ1-2, with 8 positions matching TRBD1. This CDR3 contains 17 residues. The germline V gene has CDR1 KGHSH and CDR2 LQKENI. V gave up 2 bases and J gave up 0 bases; unmatched junction bases: 8. Filled out from reference TRBV18 and TRBJ1-2, the complete variable domain reads NAGVMQNPRHLVRRRGQEARLRCSPMKGHSHVYWYRQLPEEGLKFMVYLQKENIIDESGMPKERFSAEFPKEGPSILRIQQVVRGDSAAYFCASSPITGGTTNYGYTFGSGTRLTVV.

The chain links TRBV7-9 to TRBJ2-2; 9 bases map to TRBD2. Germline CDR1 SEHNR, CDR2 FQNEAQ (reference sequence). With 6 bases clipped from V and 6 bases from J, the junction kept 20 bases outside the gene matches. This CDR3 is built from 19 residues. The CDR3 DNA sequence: TGTGCCAGCAGTCCGACCCAGATGATTAGCGGGAGAAATCCCGGGGAGCTGTTTTTT. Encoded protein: CASSPTQMISGRNPGELFF.

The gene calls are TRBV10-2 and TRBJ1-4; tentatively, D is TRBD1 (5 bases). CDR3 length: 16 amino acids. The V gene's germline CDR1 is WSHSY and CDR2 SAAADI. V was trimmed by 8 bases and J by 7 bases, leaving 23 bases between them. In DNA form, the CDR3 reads TGCGCCAGCCCGAGTTTTCAGGGAGGGCAAGGTGAAAAACTGTTTTTT. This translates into CASPSFQGGQGEKLFF.

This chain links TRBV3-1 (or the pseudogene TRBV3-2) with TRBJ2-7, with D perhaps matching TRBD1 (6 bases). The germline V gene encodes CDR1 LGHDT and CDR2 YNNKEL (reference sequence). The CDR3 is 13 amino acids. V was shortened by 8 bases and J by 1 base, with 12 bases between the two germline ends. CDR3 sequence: CASGAGVSYEQYF. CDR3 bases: TGTGCCAGCGGGGCAGGGGTTTCCTACGAGCAGTACTTC.

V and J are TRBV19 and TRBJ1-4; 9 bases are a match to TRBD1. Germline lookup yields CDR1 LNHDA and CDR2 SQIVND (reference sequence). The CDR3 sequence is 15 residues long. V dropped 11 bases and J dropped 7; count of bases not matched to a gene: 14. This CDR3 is CAPPWRTGEGEKLFF. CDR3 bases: TGTGCCCCCCCATGGAGGACAGGGGAGGGTGAAAAACTGTTTTTT. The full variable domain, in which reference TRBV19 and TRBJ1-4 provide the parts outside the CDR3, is DGGITQSPKYLFRKEGQNVTLSCEQNLNHDAMYWYRQDPGQGLRLIYYSQIVNDFQKGDIAEGYSVSREKKESFPLTVTSAQKNPTAFYLCAPPWRTGEGEKLFFGSGTQLSVL.

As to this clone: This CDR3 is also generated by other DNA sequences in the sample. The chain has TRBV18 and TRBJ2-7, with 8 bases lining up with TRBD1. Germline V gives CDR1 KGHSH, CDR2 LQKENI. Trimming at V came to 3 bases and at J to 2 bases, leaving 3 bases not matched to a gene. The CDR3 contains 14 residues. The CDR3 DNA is TGTGCCAGCTCACCCGGGACAGGCACCTACGAGCAGTACTTC. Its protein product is CASSPGTGTYEQYF.

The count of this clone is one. The CDR3 spells CASSTWTSGGGETQYF. Here the CDR3 DNA reads TGTGCCAGCAGCACCTGGACTAGCGGAGGGGGAGAGACCCAGTACTTC. The chain links TRBV9 to TRBJ2-5; 10 bases line up with TRBD2. V was clipped by 4 bases and J by 4 bases; unmatched bases: 10. The CDR3 has 16 residues. The germline CDR1 and CDR2 sequences are SGDLS and YYNGEE.

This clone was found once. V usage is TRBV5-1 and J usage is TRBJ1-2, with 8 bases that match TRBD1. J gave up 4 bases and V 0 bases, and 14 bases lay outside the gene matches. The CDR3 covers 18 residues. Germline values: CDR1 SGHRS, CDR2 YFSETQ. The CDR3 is CASSLGGTGSTVSYGYTF. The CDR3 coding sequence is TGCGCCAGCAGCTTGGGTGGGACAGGCAGCACAGTCAGCTATGGCTACACCTTC. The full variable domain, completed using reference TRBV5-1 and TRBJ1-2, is KAGVTQTPRYLIKTRGQQVTLSCSPISGHRSVSWYQQTPGQGLQFLFEYFSETQRNKGNFPGRFSGRQFSNSRSEMNVSTLELGDSALYLCASSLGGTGSTVSYGYTFGSGTRLTVV.

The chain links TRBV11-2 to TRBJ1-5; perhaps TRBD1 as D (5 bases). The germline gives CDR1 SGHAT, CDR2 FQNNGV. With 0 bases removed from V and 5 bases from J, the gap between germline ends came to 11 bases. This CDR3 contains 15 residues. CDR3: CASSLEPGPYQPQHF. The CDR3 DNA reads TGTGCCAGCAGCTTAGAACCAGGGCCCTATCAGCCCCAGCATTTT. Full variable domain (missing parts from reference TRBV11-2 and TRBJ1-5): EAGVAQSPRYKIIEKRQSVAFWCNPISGHATLYWYQQILGQGPKLLIQFQNNGVVDDSQLPKDRFSAERLKGVDSTLKIQPAKLEDSAVYLCASSLEPGPYQPQHFGDGTRLSIL.

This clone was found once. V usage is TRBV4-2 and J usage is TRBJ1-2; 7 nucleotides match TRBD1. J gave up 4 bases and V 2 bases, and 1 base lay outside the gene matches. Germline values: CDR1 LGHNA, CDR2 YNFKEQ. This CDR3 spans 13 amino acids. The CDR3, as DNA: TGTGCCAGCAGCCAAACAGGGGCCTATGGCTACACCTTC. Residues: CASSQTGAYGYTF.

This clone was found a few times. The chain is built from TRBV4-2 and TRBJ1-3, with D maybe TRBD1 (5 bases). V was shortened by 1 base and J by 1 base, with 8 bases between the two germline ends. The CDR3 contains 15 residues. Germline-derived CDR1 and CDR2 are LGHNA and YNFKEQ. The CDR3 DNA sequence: TGTGCCAGCAGCCAAGGGGCAGGGTCTGGAAACACCATATATTTT. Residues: CASSQGAGSGNTIYF.

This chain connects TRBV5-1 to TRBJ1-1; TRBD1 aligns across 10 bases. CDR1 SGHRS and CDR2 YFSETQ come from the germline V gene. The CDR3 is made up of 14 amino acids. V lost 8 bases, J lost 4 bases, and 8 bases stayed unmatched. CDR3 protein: CASTPGTGATEAFF. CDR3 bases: TGCGCCAGTACCCCCGGGACAGGGGCCACTGAAGCTTTCTTT. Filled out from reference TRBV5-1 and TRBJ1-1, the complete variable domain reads KAGVTQTPRYLIKTRGQQVTLSCSPISGHRSVSWYQQTPGQGLQFLFEYFSETQRNKGNFPGRFSGRQFSNSRSEMNVSTLELGDSALYLCASTPGTGATEAFFGQGTRLTVV.

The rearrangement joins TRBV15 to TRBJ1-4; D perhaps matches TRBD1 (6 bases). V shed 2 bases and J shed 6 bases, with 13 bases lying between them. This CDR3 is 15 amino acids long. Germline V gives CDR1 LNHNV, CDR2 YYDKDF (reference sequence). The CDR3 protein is CATSRSGVGDEKLFF. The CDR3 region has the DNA TGTGCCACCAGCAGATCAGGGGTAGGCGATGAAAAACTGTTTTTT. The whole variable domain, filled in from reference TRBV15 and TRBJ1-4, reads DAMVIQNPRYQVTQFGKPVTLSCSQTLNHNVMYWYQQKSSQAPKLLFHYYDKDFNNEADTPDNFQSRRPNTSFCFLDIRSPGLGDTAMYLCATSRSGVGDEKLFFGSGTQLSVL.

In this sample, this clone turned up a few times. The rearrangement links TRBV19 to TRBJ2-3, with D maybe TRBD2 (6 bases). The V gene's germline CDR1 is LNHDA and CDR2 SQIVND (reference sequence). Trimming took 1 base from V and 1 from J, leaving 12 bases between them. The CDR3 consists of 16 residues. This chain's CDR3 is CASSIAAGLGTDTQYF. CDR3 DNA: TGTGCCAGTAGTATAGCCGCGGGGTTGGGCACAGATACGCAGTATTTT.

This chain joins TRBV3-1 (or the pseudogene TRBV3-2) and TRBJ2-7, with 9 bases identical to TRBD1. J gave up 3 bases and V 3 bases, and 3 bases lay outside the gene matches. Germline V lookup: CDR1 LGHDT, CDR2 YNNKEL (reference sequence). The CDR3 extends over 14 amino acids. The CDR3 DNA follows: TGTGCCAGCAGCCAGGGACAGGGCCTCTACGAGCAGTACTTC. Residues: CASSQGQGLYEQYF.

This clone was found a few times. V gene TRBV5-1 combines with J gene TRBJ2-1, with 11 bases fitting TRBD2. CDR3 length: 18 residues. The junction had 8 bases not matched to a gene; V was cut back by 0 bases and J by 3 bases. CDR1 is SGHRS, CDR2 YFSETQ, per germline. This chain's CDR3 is CASSLVPPLAGGYNEQFF. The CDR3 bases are TGCGCCAGCAGCTTGGTGCCTCCTCTAGCGGGAGGCTACAATGAGCAGTTCTTC.